This T cell receptor (beta chain) came from a study of blood T cell repertoires in COVID-19. TCRdb's table, derived via immunoSEQ multiplex PCR, lists solely in-frame clones and lacks some. The data show fewer than 85,000 clones, roughly 89% seen once. CDR1 MNHNY and CDR2 SVGAGI come from the germline V gene (reference sequence). This CDR3 has 16 amino acids. V lost 4 bases to trimming and J lost 3 bases, with 19 bases between them. The chain employs TRBV6-6 and TRBJ2-7; D might be TRBD1 (6 bases). This clonotype was sampled from a man between 50 and 59 years old with active COVID-19. Sample: peripheral blood. CDR3 protein: CASSSTGSIDGYEQYF. The CDR3 bases are TGTGCCAGCAGTTCCACAGGGTCTATTGACGGCTACGAGCAGTACTTC.